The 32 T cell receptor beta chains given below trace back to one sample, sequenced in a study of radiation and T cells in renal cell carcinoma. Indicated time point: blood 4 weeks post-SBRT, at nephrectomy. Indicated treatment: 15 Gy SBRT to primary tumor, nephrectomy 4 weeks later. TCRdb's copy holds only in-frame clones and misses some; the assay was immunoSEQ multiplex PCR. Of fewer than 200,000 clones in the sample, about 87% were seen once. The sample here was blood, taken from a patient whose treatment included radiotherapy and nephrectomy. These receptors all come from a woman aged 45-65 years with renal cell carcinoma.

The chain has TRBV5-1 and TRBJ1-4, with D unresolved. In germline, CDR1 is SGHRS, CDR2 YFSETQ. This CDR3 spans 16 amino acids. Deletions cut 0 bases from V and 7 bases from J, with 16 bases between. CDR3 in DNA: TGCGCCAGCAGCTTGGCCTGGGGAGGGCGAGGTGAAAAACTGTTTTTT. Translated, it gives CASSLAWGGRGEKLFF.

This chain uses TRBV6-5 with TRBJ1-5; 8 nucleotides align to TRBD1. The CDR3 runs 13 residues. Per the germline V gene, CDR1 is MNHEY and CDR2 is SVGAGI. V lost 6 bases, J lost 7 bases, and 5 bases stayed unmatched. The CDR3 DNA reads TGTGCCAGCAGCTCCGACAGGGGACAGCCCCAGCATTTT. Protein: CASSSDRGQPQHF.

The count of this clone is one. CDR3 in amino acids: CASTPRISGANVLTF. DNA for the CDR3: TGTGCCAGCACCCCAAGGATCTCTGGGGCCAACGTCCTGACTTTC. This sequence joins TRBV2 and TRBJ2-6, with D uncertain. Deletions cut 7 bases from V and 0 bases from J, with 10 bases between. Germline loops: CDR1 SNHLY, CDR2 FYNNEI. The CDR3 runs 15 residues.

CDR3 loop: CASSPDLNTEAFF. CDR3 DNA sequence: TGTGCCAGCAGCCCGGACCTGAACACTGAAGCTTTCTTT. The chain has TRBV9 and TRBJ1-1; no clear D. V was shortened by 4 bases and J by 0 bases, with 7 bases between the two germline ends. The CDR3 extends over 13 amino acids. CDR1 and CDR2 (germline): SGDLS, YYNGEE. The full variable domain, completed using reference TRBV9 and TRBJ1-1, is DSGVTQTPKHLITATGQRVTLRCSPRSGDLSVYWYQQSLDQGLQFLIQYYNGEERAKGNILERFSAQQFPDLHSELNLSSLELGDSALYFCASSPDLNTEAFFGQGTRLTVV.

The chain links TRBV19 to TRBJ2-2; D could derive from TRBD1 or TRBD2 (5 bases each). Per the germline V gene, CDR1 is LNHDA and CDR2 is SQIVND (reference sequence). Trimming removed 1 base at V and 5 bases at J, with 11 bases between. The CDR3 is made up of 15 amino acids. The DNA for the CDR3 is TGTGCCAGTAGTATAGGGGACGGAAGGACCGGGGAGCTGTTTTTT. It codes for CASSIGDGRTGELFF. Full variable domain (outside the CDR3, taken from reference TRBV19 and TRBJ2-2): DGGITQSPKYLFRKEGQNVTLSCEQNLNHDAMYWYRQDPGQGLRLIYYSQIVNDFQKGDIAEGYSVSREKKESFPLTVTSAQKNPTAFYLCASSIGDGRTGELFFGEGSRLTVL.

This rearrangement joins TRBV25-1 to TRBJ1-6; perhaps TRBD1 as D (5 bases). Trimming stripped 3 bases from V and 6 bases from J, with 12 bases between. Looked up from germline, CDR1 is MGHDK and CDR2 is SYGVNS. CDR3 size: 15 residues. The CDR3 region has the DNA TGTGCCAGCAGTGAGAAGGGGCGAGGTAATTCACCCCTCCACTTT. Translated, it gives CASSEKGRGNSPLHF.

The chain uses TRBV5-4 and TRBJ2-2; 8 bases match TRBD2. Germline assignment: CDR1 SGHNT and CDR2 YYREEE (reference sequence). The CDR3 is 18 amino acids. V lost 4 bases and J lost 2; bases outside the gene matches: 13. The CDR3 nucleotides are TGTGCCAGCAGCCCTGGTGGTAGCGGGGCTATAAACACCGGGGAGCTGTTTTTT. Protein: CASSPGGSGAINTGELFF. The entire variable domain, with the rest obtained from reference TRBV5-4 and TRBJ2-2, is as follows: ETGVTQSPTHLIKTRGQQVTLRCSSQSGHNTVSWYQQALGQGPQFIFQYYREEENGRGNFPPRFSGLQFPNYSSELNVNALELDDSALYLCASSPGGSGAINTGELFFGEGSRLTVL.

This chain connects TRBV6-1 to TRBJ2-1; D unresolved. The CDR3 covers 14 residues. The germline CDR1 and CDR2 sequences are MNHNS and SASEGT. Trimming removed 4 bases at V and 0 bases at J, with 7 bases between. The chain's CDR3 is CASSGQRSYNEQFF. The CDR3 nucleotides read TGTGCCAGCAGTGGTCAGCGCTCCTACAATGAGCAGTTCTTC.

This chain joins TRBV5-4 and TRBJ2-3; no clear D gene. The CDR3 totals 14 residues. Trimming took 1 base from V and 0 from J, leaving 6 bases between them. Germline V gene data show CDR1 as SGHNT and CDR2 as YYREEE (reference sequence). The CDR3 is CASSLFESTDTQYF. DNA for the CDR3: TGTGCCAGCAGCTTGTTCGAAAGCACAGATACGCAGTATTTT.

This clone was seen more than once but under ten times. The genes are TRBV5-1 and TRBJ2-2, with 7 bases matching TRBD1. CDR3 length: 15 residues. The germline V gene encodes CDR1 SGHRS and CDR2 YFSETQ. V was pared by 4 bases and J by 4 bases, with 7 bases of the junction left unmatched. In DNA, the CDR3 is TGCGCCAGCAGCACCCGACAGGGTACCACCGGGGAGCTGTTTTTT. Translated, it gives CASSTRQGTTGELFF.

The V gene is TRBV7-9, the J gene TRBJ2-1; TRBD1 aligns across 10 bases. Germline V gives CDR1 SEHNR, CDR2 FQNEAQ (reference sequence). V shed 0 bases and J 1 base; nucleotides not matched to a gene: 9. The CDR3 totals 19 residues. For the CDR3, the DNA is TGTGCCAGCAGCTTAGCGAGGACAGGGGGTGAGTGGTCCTACAATGAGCAGTTCTTC. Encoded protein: CASSLARTGGEWSYNEQFF.

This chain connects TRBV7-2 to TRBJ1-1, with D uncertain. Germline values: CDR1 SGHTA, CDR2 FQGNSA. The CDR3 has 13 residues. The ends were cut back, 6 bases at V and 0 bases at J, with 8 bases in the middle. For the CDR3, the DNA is TGTGCCAGCAGTCATACATTGAACACTGAAGCTTTCTTT. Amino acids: CASSHTLNTEAFF.

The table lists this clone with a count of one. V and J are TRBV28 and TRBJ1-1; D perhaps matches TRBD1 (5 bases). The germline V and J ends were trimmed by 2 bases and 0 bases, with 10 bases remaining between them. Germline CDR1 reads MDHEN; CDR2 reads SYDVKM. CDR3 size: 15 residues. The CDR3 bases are TGTGCCAGCAGTTTAGTACAGGTTATGAACACTGAAGCTTTCTTT. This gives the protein CASSLVQVMNTEAFF.

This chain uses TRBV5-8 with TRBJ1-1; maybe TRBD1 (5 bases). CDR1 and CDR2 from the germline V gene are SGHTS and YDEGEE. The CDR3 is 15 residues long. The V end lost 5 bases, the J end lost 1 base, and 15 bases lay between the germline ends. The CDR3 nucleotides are TGTGCCAGCAGGCCTCGAGTGACAGAGAACACTGAAGCTTTCTTT. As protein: CASRPRVTENTEAFF. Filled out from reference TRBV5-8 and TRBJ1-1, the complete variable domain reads EAGVTQSPTHLIKTRGQQATLRCSPISGHTSVYWYQQALGLGLQFLLWYDEGEERNRGNFPPRFSGRQFPNYSSELNVNALELEDSALYLCASRPRVTENTEAFFGQGTRLTVV.

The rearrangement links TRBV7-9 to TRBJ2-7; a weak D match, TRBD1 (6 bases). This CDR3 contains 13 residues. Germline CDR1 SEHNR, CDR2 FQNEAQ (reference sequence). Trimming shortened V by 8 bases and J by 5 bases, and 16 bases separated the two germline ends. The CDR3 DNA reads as TGTGCCAGCCTCCCATCCCACAGGGACGAGCAGTACTTC. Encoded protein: CASLPSHRDEQYF.

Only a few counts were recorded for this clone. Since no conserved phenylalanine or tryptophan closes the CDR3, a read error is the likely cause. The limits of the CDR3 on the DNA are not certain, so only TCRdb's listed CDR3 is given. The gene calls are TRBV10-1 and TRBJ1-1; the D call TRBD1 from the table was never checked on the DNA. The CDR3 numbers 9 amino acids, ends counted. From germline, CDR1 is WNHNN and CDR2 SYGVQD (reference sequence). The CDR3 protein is CASSDRTPR.

The CDR3 is CASSSHGSHGGYTF. The CDR3 coding sequence is TGTGCCAGCAGCTCTCACGGATCTCACGGAGGCTACACCTTC. The chain uses TRBV9 and TRBJ1-2; D is uncertain. The CDR3 loop spans 14 amino acids. V was cut by 4 bases and J by 8 bases, with 18 bases left in between. In germline, CDR1 is SGDLS, CDR2 YYNGEE. The whole variable domain, remainder taken from reference TRBV9 and TRBJ1-2, is DSGVTQTPKHLITATGQRVTLRCSPRSGDLSVYWYQQSLDQGLQFLIQYYNGEERAKGNILERFSAQQFPDLHSELNLSSLELGDSALYFCASSSHGSHGGYTFGSGTRLTVV.

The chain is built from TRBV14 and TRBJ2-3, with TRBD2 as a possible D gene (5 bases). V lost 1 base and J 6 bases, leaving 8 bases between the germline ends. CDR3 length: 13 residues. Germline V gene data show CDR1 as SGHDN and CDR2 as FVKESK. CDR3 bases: TGTGCCAGCAGCCAAGGCAGCGGCGATACGCAGTATTTT. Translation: CASSQGSGDTQYF.

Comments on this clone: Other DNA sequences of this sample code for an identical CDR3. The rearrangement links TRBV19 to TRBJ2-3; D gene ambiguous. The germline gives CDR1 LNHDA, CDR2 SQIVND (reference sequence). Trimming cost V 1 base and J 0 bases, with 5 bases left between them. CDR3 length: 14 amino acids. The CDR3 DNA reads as TGTGCCAGTAGTATAGGTGGGAGCACAGATACGCAGTATTTT. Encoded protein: CASSIGGSTDTQYF.

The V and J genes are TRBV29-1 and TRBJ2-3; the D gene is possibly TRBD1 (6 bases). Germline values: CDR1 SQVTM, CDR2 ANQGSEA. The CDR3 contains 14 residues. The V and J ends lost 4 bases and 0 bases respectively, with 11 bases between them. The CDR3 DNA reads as TGCAGCGTTGGCGATACAGGGAGCACAGATACGCAGTATTTT. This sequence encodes CSVGDTGSTDTQYF.

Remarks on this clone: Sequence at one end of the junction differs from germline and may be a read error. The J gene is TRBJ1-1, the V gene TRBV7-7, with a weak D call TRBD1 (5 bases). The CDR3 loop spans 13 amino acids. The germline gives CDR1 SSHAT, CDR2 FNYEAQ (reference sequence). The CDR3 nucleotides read TGTGCTAGCAGCTTAGAGCCGGGGGCTGAAGCTTTCTTT. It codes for CASSLEPGAEAFF.

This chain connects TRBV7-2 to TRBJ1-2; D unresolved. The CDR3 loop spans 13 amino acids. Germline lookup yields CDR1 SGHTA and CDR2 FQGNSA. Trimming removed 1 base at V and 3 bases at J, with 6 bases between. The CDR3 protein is CASSLGTDYGYTF. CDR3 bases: TGTGCCAGCAGCTTAGGGACGGACTATGGCTACACCTTC.

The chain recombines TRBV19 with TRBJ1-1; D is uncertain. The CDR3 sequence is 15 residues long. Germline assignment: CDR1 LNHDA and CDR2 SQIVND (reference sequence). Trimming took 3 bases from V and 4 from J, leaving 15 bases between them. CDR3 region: CASSIALLSGTEAFF. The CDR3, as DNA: TGTGCCAGTAGTATCGCTCTCCTATCGGGCACTGAAGCTTTCTTT.

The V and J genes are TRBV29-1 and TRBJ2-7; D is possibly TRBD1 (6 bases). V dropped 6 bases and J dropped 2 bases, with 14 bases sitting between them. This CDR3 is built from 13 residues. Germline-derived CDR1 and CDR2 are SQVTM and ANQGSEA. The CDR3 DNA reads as TGCAGCGTAGCCCACAGGGTTACCTACGAGCAGTACTTC. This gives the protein CSVAHRVTYEQYF.

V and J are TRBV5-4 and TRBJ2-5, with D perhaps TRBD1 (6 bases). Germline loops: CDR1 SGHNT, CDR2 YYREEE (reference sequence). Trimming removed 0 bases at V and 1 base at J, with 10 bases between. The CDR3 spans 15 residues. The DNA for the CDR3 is TGTGCCAGCAGCTTGGCCGGGACACGCCAAGAGACCCAGTACTTC. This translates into CASSLAGTRQETQYF.

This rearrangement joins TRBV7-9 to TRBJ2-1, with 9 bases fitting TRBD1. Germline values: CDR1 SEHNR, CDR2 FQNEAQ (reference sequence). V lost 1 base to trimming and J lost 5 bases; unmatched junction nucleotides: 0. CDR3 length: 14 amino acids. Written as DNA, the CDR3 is TGTGCCAGCAGCTTAGGGACAGGGGACAATGAGCAGTTCTTC. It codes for CASSLGTGDNEQFF.

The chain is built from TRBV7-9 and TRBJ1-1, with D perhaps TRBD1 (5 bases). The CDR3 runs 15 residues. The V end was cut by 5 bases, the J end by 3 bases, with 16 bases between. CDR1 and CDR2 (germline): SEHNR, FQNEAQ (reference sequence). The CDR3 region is CASSLRGPPDTEAFF. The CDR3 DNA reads TGTGCCAGCAGCCTTAGGGGCCCTCCAGACACTGAAGCTTTCTTT.

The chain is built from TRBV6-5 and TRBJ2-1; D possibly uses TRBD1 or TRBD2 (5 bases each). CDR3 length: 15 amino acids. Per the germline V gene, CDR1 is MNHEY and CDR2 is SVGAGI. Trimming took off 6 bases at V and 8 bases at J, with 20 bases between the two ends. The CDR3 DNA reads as TGTGCCAGCAGGACCGGGACGGTCGTGGGGGATGAGCAGTTCTTC. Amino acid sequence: CASRTGTVVGDEQFF.

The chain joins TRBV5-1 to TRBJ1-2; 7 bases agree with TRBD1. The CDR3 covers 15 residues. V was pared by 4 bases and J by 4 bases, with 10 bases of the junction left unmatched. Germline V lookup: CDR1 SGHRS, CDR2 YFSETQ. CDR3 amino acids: CASSLERDSRYGYTF. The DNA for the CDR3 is TGCGCCAGCAGCCTCGAGCGGGACAGCCGCTATGGCTACACCTTC.

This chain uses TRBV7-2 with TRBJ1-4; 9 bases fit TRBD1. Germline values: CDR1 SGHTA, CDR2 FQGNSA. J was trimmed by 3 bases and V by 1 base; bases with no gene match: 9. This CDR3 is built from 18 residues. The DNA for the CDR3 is TGTGCCAGCAGCTTAGTAGGGGCCTGGGACAGGGCTAATGAAAAACTGTTTTTT. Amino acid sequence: CASSLVGAWDRANEKLFF.

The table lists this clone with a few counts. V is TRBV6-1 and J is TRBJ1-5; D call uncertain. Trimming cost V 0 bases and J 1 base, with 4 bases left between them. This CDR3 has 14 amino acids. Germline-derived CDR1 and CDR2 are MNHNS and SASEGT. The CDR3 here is CASSEALSNQPQHF. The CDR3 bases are TGTGCCAGCAGTGAAGCACTAAGCAATCAGCCCCAGCATTTT.

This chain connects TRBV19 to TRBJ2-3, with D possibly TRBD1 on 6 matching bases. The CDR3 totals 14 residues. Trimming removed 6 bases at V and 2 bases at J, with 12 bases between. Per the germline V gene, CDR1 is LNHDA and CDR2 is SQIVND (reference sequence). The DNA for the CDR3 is TGTGCCAGTAGCCTACAGGGAAACACAGATACGCAGTATTTT. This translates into CASSLQGNTDTQYF.